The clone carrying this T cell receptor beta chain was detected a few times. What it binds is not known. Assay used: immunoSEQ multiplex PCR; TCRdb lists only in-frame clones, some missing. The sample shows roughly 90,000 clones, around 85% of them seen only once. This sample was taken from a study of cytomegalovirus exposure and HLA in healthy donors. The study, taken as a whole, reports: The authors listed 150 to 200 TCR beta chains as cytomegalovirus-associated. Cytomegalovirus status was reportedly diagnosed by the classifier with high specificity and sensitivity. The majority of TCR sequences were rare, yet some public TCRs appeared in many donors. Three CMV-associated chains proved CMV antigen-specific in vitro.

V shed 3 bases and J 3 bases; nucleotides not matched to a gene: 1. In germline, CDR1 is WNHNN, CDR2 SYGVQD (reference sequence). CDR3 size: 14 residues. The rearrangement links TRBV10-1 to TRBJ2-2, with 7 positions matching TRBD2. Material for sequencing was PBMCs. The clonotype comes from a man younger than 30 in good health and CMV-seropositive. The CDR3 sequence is CASSDREDTGELFF. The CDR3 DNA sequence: TGCGCCAGCAGTGATCGGGAGGACACCGGGGAGCTGTTTTTT.